The 23 T cell receptor beta chains below were found in one sample sequenced in a study of T cells after yellow fever vaccination. MiXCR, applied by TCRdb to the 5' RACE reads, yields one record per CDR3 protein. The table lists 110,000 to 150,000 distinct CDR3 sequences, 5% to 7.5% of them singletons. The sample consisted of CD4+ T cells sorted from PBMCs, taken 10 days after the yellow fever booster vaccination. The receptors were gathered from a man aged 30 to 45 who received the YFV17D yellow fever vaccine.

In this sample, this clonotype turned up many times. The chain recombines TRBV12-3 or TRBV12-4 with TRBJ2-6, with D hard to call. V dropped 8 bases and J dropped 3 bases, with 11 bases sitting between them. The CDR3 extends over 14 amino acids. CDR3 protein: CASRLSGGANVLTF. The CDR3 DNA reads TGTGCCAGCCGCCTTTCGGGTGGGGCCAACGTCCTGACTTTC.

This clonotype occurred many times. The CDR3 region is CASTLNGRRTDTQYF. The CDR3 DNA reads TGTGCCAGCACCCTCAACGGGAGGCGCACAGATACGCAGTATTTT. This chain links TRBV7-2 with TRBJ2-3; 7 nucleotides match TRBD2. Germline V lookup: CDR1 SGHTA, CDR2 FQGNSA. The CDR3 runs to 15 residues. V was pared by 7 bases and J by 1 base, with 8 bases of the junction left unmatched.

This clonotype has ten or more counts. The chain carries TRBV5-1 and TRBJ2-3, with D perhaps TRBD2 (6 bases). The V end was cut by 2 bases, the J end by 9 bases, with 19 bases between. CDR1 is SGHRS and CDR2 is YFSETQ in the germline V gene. This CDR3 comprises 15 residues. CDR3 DNA: TGCGCCAGCAGCTTAAGTTCCGCCGGGGGACGGACGCAGTATTTT. It translates to CASSLSSAGGRTQYF.

The rearrangement joins TRBV14 to TRBJ2-1; 7 positions agree with TRBD2. The junction had 12 bases not matched to a gene; V was cut back by 4 bases and J by 3 bases. CDR1 is SGHDN, CDR2 FVKESK, per germline. The CDR3 contains 17 residues. CDR3 sequence (DNA): TGTGCCAGCAGCCTCTGGGTTTTAGGACTAGGCTACAATGAGCAGTTCTTC. Its protein is CASSLWVLGLGYNEQFF.

In its sample, this clonotype was seen a few times. The gene calls are TRBV5-1 and TRBJ2-3; D is uncertain. Germline assignment: CDR1 SGHRS and CDR2 YFSETQ. The CDR3 has 14 residues. V lost 4 bases, J lost 3 bases, and 12 bases lay in between. CDR3 DNA: TGCGCCAGCAGCATCGAAGGAGTTACAGATACGCAGTATTTT. It translates to CASSIEGVTDTQYF. Combining the CDR3 with reference TRBV5-1 and TRBJ2-3 gives the whole variable domain KAGVTQTPRYLIKTRGQQVTLSCSPISGHRSVSWYQQTPGQGLQFLFEYFSETQRNKGNFPGRFSGRQFSNSRSEMNVSTLELGDSALYLCASSIEGVTDTQYFGPGTRLTVL.

Comment on this clonotype: This clone may be a read error of a much larger clone one base away. The chain is built from TRBV6-1 and TRBJ2-2, with 10 bases lining up with TRBD2. Germline trimming cut 7 bases from V and 5 bases from J; bases unmatched to any gene: 16. Germline V lookup: CDR1 MNHNS, CDR2 SASEGT. The CDR3 extends over 18 amino acids. The CDR3 nucleotides are TGTGCCAGCACACGCCGTCATAGCGGGGGGTTTGGGACCGGGGAGCTGTTTTTT. Translation: CASTRRHSGGFGTGELFF.

The chain is built from TRBV18 and TRBJ2-7; TRBD1 matches at 11 bases. The CDR3 has 13 amino acids. Germline trimming cut 8 bases from V and 5 bases from J; bases unmatched to any gene: 5. CDR1 KGHSH and CDR2 LQKENI come from the germline V gene. CDR3 loop: CASAPGQGDEQYF. The CDR3 DNA reads as TGTGCCAGCGCCCCGGGACAGGGGGACGAGCAGTACTTC. Variable domain in full (rest from reference TRBV18 and TRBJ2-7): NAGVMQNPRHLVRRRGQEARLRCSPMKGHSHVYWYRQLPEEGLKFMVYLQKENIIDESGMPKERFSAEFPKEGPSILRIQQVVRGDSAAYFCASAPGQGDEQYFGPGTRLTVT.

This clonotype was found many times. V gene TRBV7-9 combines with J gene TRBJ1-1, with D unresolved. This CDR3 contains 13 residues. Germline CDR1 is SEHNR and CDR2 is FQNEAQ (reference sequence). V was shortened by 5 bases and J by 11 bases, with 18 bases between the two germline ends. The CDR3, as DNA: TGTGCCAGCAGCAGCAGTTCCGGCCCCGGGGCTTTCTTT. Amino acid sequence: CASSSSSGPGAFF.

This chain joins TRBV28 and TRBJ2-7; 7 bases are shared with TRBD2. The CDR3 sequence is 13 residues long. V lost 6 bases and J lost 3; bases outside the gene matches: 5. The germline V gene has CDR1 MDHEN and CDR2 SYDVKM. Written as DNA, the CDR3 is TGTGCCAGCAGGGGGGGGGGAAACTACGAGCAGTACTTC. Encoded protein: CASRGGGNYEQYF.

V gene TRBV7-2 combines with J gene TRBJ1-4; TRBD1 matches at 7 bases. Germline-derived CDR1 and CDR2 are SGHTA and FQGNSA. The J segment lost 8 bases and the V segment lost 4 bases, leaving 10 bases of the junction unmatched. The CDR3 length is 15 residues. The CDR3 DNA sequence: TGTGCCAGCAGCTGGGGGGGGGACAGAAGGGAAAAACTGTTTTTT. It codes for CASSWGGDRREKLFF.

This clonotype was seen repeatedly, ten times or more. This chain connects TRBV7-2 to TRBJ1-3; D is ambiguous. The CDR3 covers 16 residues. V gave up 5 bases and J gave up 4 bases, with 18 bases separating them. The germline V gene encodes CDR1 SGHTA and CDR2 FQGNSA. The CDR3 region has the DNA TGTGCCAGCAGCCCACGGGTTGTGGCGGTCGGAAACACCATATATTTT. Protein: CASSPRVVAVGNTIYF.

This clonotype was observed a handful of times. The rearrangement uses TRBV12-3 or TRBV12-4 and TRBJ2-4; the D gene is possibly TRBD2 (5 bases). The CDR3 runs to 13 residues. V was shortened by 6 bases and J by 6 bases, with 12 bases between the two germline ends. CDR3 sequence: CASRSGGGNIQYF. The CDR3 coding sequence is TGTGCCAGCAGGTCCGGAGGCGGAAACATTCAGTACTTC.

This clonotype was counted ten times or more. The chain links TRBV5-1 to TRBJ1-1, with a tentative D call TRBD1 (6 bases). The CDR3 is made up of 15 amino acids. V dropped 4 bases and J dropped 6 bases, with 19 bases sitting between them. The germline CDR1 and CDR2 sequences are SGHRS and YFSETQ. CDR3 nucleotides: TGCGCCAGCAGCACGGAGGGGGGAGTGATCCCTGAAGCTTTCTTT. Amino acid sequence: CASSTEGGVIPEAFF.

This clonotype showed up many times. The chain has TRBV7-9 and TRBJ2-7; D possibly corresponds to TRBD1 (5 bases). The CDR3 length is 14 residues. The germline V gene has CDR1 SEHNR and CDR2 FQNEAQ (reference sequence). With 4 bases removed from V and 2 bases from J, the gap between germline ends came to 12 bases. CDR3 loop: CASSSDSATYEQYF. The CDR3 coding sequence is TGTGCCAGCAGCTCAGACAGTGCAACCTACGAGCAGTACTTC. Filled out from reference TRBV7-9 and TRBJ2-7, the complete variable domain reads DTGVSQNPRHKITKRGQNVTFRCDPISEHNRLYWYRQTLGQGPEFLTYFQNEAQLEKSRLLSDRFSAERPKGSFSTLEIQRTEQGDSAMYLCASSSDSATYEQYFGPGTRLTVT.

This clonotype has ten or more counts. The chain employs TRBV5-4 and TRBJ2-2; 7 nucleotides match TRBD2. CDR1 and CDR2 (germline): SGHNT, YYREEE (reference sequence). The CDR3 contains 15 residues. Trimming removed 1 base from V and 4 bases from J; junction bases left unmatched: 4. The CDR3 sequence: CASSLTSSGTGELFF. The CDR3 region has the DNA TGTGCCAGCAGCTTGACGTCTAGCGGCACCGGGGAGCTGTTTTTT.

This clonotype showed up many times. The chain links TRBV19 to TRBJ2-7, with TRBD2 identical over 11 bases. Germline V gene sequence: CDR1 LNHDA, CDR2 SQIVND (reference sequence). Trimming at V came to 2 bases and at J to 4 bases, leaving 10 bases not matched to a gene. CDR3 size: 17 residues. The CDR3 sequence: CASSIRAVTSGTYEQYF. The CDR3 DNA reads as TGTGCCAGTAGTATAAGGGCTGTGACTAGCGGGACTTACGAGCAGTACTTC.

This clonotype was seen at least ten times. The CDR3 region is CASSENPSINNEQYF. The DNA of the CDR3 is TGTGCCAGCAGTGAAAACCCTAGCATCAATAACGAGCAGTACTTC. The J gene is TRBJ2-7, the V gene TRBV25-1; D is possibly TRBD2 (5 bases). The CDR3 sequence is 15 residues long. Germline V lookup: CDR1 MGHDK, CDR2 SYGVNS. V lost 2 bases, J lost 5 bases, and 16 bases lay in between.

This clonotype appeared many times. The chain combines TRBV5-1 with TRBJ2-1, with TRBD2 matching 8 bases. The CDR3 is made up of 14 amino acids. Germline V gene lookup returns CDR1 SGHRS and CDR2 YFSETQ. V gave up 5 bases and J gave up 5 bases; unmatched junction bases: 6. DNA for the CDR3: TGCGCCAGCAGTCCGCTAGCGGGTAACAATGAGCAGTTCTTC. Amino acids: CASSPLAGNNEQFF.

The CDR3 nucleotides read TGTGCCAGCAGCTCCGGACTAGCGGGAGAATATGAGCAGTTCTTC. Protein product: CASSSGLAGEYEQFF. The genes are TRBV5-8 and TRBJ2-1, with 13 bases aligning to TRBD2. Looked up from germline, CDR1 is SGHTS and CDR2 is YDEGEE. J lost 8 bases, V lost 3 bases, and 5 bases had no gene match. CDR3 size: 15 residues. Together with reference TRBV5-8 and TRBJ2-1, the CDR3 gives the full variable domain: EAGVTQSPTHLIKTRGQQATLRCSPISGHTSVYWYQQALGLGLQFLLWYDEGEERNRGNFPPRFSGRQFPNYSSELNVNALELEDSALYLCASSSGLAGEYEQFFGPGTRLTVL.

In its sample, this clonotype was seen a few times. J is TRBJ2-5 and V is TRBV12-3 or TRBV12-4; D uncertain. V shed 3 bases and J shed 5 bases, with 13 bases lying between them. This CDR3 comprises 14 residues. DNA for the CDR3: TGTGCCAGCAGTTTCGGGCCTCGCAGGGAGACCCAGTACTTC. Amino acid sequence: CASSFGPRRETQYF.

The chain has TRBV19 and TRBJ2-7, with D uncertain. The germline gives CDR1 LNHDA, CDR2 SQIVND (reference sequence). Trimming left V 8 bases short and J 7 bases short, with 24 bases between. The length of the CDR3 is 15 residues. CDR3 amino acids: CASSHSTSGPEEQYF. CDR3 DNA sequence: TGTGCCAGTTCCCACAGTACGTCCGGACCTGAGGAGCAGTACTTC.

The table lists this clonotype with a few counts. The chain carries TRBV9 and TRBJ2-1; D is possibly TRBD2 (6 bases). This CDR3 is 15 amino acids long. Per the germline V gene, CDR1 is SGDLS and CDR2 is YYNGEE. V lost 2 bases and J 0 bases, leaving 9 bases between the germline ends. The CDR3 is CASSVSAGSYNEQFF. DNA of the CDR3: TGTGCCAGCAGCGTCTCAGCGGGCTCCTACAATGAGCAGTTCTTC.

This clonotype has ten or more counts. This rearrangement joins TRBV12-3 or TRBV12-4 to TRBJ1-1, with D hard to call. This CDR3 has 13 amino acids. V was clipped by 2 bases and J by 5 bases, with 9 bases between them. The CDR3 here is CASSLSPGTEAFF. CDR3 nucleotide sequence: TGTGCCAGCAGTTTATCTCCGGGGACTGAAGCTTTCTTT.